This T cell receptor beta chain was retrieved from a study of identical twins. Template switching supplied a universal primer site; unique molecular identifiers were carried on the cDNA. One entry per CDR3 protein, called by TCRdb with MiXCR from the 5' RACE reads. The data hold 450,000 or so distinct CDR3 sequences, with 13% to 15% observed a single time. Study-wide findings and caveats: Findings came from cross-sectional statistics, without long-term follow-up of donors. There is a chance that invariant MAIT and iNKT cells partially muddied zero-insertion analyses.

The CDR3 extends over 13 amino acids. CDR1 LNHDA and CDR2 SQIVND come from the germline V gene (reference sequence). V was cut by 7 bases and J by 3 bases, with 12 bases left in between. Details on this clonotype: Its cognate antigen is unknown.

These same data were also listed under a study on yellow fever vaccine responses in identical twins.

The chain carries TRBV19 and TRBJ1-2, with D maybe TRBD1 (6 bases). The sequenced sample consisted of CD4+ T cells sorted from blood. The TCR comes from a woman under 30 in good health. CDR3 DNA sequence: TGTGCCAGTACGGTCGCAGGGGACTATGGCTACACCTTC. Its protein product is CASTVAGDYGYTF.